This TCR beta chain emerged from a study of cytomegalovirus exposure and HLA in healthy donors. The CDR3 length is 13 residues. Trimming took 3 bases from V and 9 from J; bases not matched to a gene: 7. Germline V gene sequence: CDR1 LNHDA, CDR2 SQIVND (reference sequence). Primers for the PCR totalled 60 Vbeta and 13 Jbeta. The data were produced by immunoSEQ multiplex PCR, yet TCRdb's version contains in-frame clones alone and is incomplete. The profile shows about 140,000 clones, around three quarters of them singletons. The sample was PBMCs. The clonotype comes from a man younger than 30 in good health and CMV-seronegative. This chain links TRBV19 with TRBJ1-1; TRBD1 matches at 7 bases. The CDR3 region is CASSILGTEKAFF. CDR3 DNA sequence: TGTGCCAGTAGTATCCTCGGGACAGAGAAAGCTTTCTTT.